This TCR beta chain was identified during a study of vaccination and CD4 T cells after COVID-19. Study as a whole: Post-diagnosis, post-COVID samples were collected after a median roughly 100 days, ranging 35 to 161.

The germline CDR1 and CDR2 sequences are LNHDA and SQIVND (reference sequence). The CDR3 has 15 amino acids. V lost 3 bases, J lost 7 bases, and 18 bases lay in between. Cultured CD4+ T cells had their DNA profiled by the Oncomine TCR Beta short-read assay. CD4+ T cells were cultured, and genomic DNA was extracted from them. From the PCR reads, TCRdb called clonotypes with MiXCR, one entry per CDR3 protein. The repertoire holds 9,900 or so distinct CDR3 sequences, 32% seen once, with approximately 14% in the top ten. Treatment: roughly ten-day PBMC culture with coronavirus spike peptide pools or control peptides (ViraFEST assay). Samples of CD4+ T cells were obtained from the unexposed donor before the COVID-19 pandemic (2011-2018). A word on this clonotype: The antigen remains unidentified.

The clonotype comes from a human donor in good health. J is TRBJ1-2 and V is TRBV19, with D perhaps matching TRBD1 (5 bases). Specimen: CD4+ T cells from blood, cultured in vitro. The CDR3 here is CASSIGRGFFGGYTF. The CDR3 nucleotides read TGTGCCAGTAGTATCGGTAGGGGCTTCTTTGGTGGCTACACCTTC.